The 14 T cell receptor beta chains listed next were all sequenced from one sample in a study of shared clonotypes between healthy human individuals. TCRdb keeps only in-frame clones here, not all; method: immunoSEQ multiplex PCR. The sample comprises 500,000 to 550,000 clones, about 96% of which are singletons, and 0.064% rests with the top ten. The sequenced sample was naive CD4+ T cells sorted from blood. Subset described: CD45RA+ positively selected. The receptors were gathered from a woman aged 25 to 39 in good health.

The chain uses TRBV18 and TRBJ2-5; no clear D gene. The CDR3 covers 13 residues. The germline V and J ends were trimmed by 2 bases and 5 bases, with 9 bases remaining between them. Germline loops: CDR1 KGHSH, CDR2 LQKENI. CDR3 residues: CASSPNMGETQYF. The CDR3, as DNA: TGTGCCAGCTCACCAAACATGGGGGAGACCCAGTACTTC.

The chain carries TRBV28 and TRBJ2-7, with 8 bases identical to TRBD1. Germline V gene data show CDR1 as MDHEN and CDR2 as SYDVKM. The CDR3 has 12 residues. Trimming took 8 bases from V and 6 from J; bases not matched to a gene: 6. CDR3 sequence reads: CASRDRLSEQYF. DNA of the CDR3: TGTGCCAGCCGGGACAGGCTCTCCGAGCAGTACTTC.

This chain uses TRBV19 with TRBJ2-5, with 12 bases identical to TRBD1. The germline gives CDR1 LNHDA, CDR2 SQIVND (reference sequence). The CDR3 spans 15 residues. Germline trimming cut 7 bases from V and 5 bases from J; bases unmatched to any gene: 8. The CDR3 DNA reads TGTGCCAGTATGGGGACAGGGGGCCTTGGGGAGACCCAGTACTTC. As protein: CASMGTGGLGETQYF.

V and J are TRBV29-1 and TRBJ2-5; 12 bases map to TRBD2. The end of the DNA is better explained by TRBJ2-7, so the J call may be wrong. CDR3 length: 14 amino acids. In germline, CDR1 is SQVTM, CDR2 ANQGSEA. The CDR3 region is CSVDLAGGGHEQYF. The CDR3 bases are TGCAGCGTTGATCTAGCGGGAGGGGGTCACGAGCAGTACTTC.

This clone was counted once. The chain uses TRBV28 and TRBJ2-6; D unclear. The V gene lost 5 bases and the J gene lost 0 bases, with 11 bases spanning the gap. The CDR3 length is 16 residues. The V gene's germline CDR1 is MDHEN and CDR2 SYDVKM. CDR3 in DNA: TGTGCCAGCAGTGATGGGTCCCTCTCTGGGGCCAACGTCCTGACTTTC. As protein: CASSDGSLSGANVLTF.

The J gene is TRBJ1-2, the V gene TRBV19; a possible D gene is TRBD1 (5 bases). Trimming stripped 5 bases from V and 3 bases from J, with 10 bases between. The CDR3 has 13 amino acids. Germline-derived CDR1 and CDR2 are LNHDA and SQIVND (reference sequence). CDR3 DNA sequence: TGTGCCAGTAGTCAAAACAGGTACTATGGCTACACCTTC. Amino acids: CASSQNRYYGYTF.

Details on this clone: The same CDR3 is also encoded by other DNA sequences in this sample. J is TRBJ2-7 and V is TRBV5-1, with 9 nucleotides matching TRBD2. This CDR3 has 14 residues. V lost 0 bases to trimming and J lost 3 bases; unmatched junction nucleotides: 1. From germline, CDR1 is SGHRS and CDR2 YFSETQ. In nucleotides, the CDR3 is TGCGCCAGCAGCTTGGCGACTAGCGGCTACGAGCAGTACTTC. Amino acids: CASSLATSGYEQYF.

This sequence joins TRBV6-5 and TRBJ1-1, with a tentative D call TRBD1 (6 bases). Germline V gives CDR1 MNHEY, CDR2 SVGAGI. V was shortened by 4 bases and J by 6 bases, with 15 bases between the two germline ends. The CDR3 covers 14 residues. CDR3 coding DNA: TGTGCCAGCAGTTCATCTACAGGGAGGCCTGAAGCTTTCTTT. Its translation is CASSSSTGRPEAFF.

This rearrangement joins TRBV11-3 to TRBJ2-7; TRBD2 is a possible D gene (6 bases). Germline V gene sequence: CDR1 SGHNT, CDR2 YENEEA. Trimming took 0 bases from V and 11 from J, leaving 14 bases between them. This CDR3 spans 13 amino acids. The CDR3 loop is CASSLDSSGSEYF. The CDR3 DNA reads TGTGCCAGCAGCTTAGATAGTAGCGGTTCGGAGTACTTC.

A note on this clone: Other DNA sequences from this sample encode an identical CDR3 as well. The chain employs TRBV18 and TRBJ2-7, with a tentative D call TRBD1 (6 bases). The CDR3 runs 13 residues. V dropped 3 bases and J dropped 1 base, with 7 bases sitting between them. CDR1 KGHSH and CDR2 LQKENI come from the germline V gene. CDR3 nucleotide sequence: TGTGCCAGCTCACCCGGACAGTCCTACGAGCAGTACTTC. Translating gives CASSPGQSYEQYF.

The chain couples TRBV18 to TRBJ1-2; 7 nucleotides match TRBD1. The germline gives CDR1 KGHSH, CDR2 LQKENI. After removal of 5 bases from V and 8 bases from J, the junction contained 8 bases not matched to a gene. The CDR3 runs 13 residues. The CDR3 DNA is TGTGCCAGCTCAACCAGGGGGGGCAGAGGCTACACCTTC. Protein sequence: CASSTRGGRGYTF.

DNA for the CDR3: TGTGCCATCAGTGGCGGGCCCGTTCTGGGGTCCGGGGAGCTGTTTTTT. This encodes CAISGGPVLGSGELFF. This chain uses TRBV10-3 with TRBJ2-2; maybe TRBD2 (5 bases). V was shortened by 4 bases and J by 6 bases, with 18 bases between the two germline ends. CDR1 is ENHRY and CDR2 is SYGVKD in the germline V gene. This CDR3 has 16 amino acids.

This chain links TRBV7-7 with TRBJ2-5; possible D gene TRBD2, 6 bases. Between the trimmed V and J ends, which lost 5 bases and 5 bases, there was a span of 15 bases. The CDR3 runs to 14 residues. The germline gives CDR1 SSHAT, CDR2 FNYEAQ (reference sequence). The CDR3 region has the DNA TGTGCCAGCAGCCCGCAGGGAGGCTGGGAGACCCAGTACTTC. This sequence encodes CASSPQGGWETQYF.

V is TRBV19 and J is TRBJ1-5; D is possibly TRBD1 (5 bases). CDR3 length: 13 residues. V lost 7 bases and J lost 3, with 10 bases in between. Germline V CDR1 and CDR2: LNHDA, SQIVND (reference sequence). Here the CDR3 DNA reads TGTGCCAGTAAAGGGGACTTCAATCAGCCCCAGCATTTT. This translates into CASKGDFNQPQHF. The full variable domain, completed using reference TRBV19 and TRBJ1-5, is DGGITQSPKYLFRKEGQNVTLSCEQNLNHDAMYWYRQDPGQGLRLIYYSQIVNDFQKGDIAEGYSVSREKKESFPLTVTSAQKNPTAFYLCASKGDFNQPQHFGDGTRLSIL.